Each of the 13 T cell receptor beta chains below was sequenced from the same sample in a study of CD8+CD57+ T cells in acquired aplastic anemia. For CDR3 and TCR beta VDJ profiling, genomic DNA was the template used. TCRdb ran MiXCR on the reads and lists one entry per CDR3 protein. The table has under 250,000 distinct CDR3 sequences, around 46% seen once. CD8+CD57+ cell expansion, shown by flow cytometry, had occurred in the patients selected for sequencing. The material sequenced was sorted CD4+, CD8+, or CD8+CD57+ T cells (not recorded which) from PBMCs. All receptors come from a human donor with aplastic anemia.

Ten or more counts support this clonotype. J is TRBJ1-1 and V is TRBV19; unclear D gene. CDR1 is LNHDA, CDR2 SQIVND, per germline (reference sequence). The CDR3 runs to 12 residues. Trimming removed 1 base from V and 6 bases from J, with 6 bases in between. CDR3 DNA sequence: TGTGCCAGTAGTATAGGGGCAGCTGAAGCTTTCTTT. Translation gives CASSIGAAEAFF.

This clonotype was detected many times. The chain couples TRBV4-2 to TRBJ2-6; D assignment may be TRBD1 or TRBD2 (6 bases each). CDR1 is LGHNA and CDR2 is YNFKEQ in the germline V gene. This CDR3 region has 16 residues. The V gene lost 4 bases and the J gene lost 2 bases, with 12 bases spanning the gap. The CDR3 DNA is TGTGCCAGCAGCCCTCGAGGGGGGACTGGGGCCAACGTCCTGACTTTC. This encodes CASSPRGGTGANVLTF.

This clonotype was observed a few times. The chain is built from TRBV2 and TRBJ2-5; no firm D call. Germline V CDR1 and CDR2: SNHLY, FYNNEI. The germline V and J ends were trimmed by 8 bases and 4 bases, with 14 bases remaining between them. This CDR3 spans 13 amino acids. CDR3 in amino acids: CASGPDLPETQYF. The CDR3 nucleotides read TGTGCCAGCGGACCCGACCTACCAGAGACCCAGTACTTC.

The chain carries TRBV20-1 and TRBJ1-6, with D hard to call. V lost 0 bases to trimming and J lost 6 bases, with 15 bases between them. Per the germline V gene, CDR1 is DFQATT and CDR2 is SNEGSKA (reference sequence). The CDR3 covers 16 residues. The CDR3 nucleotides are TGCAGTGCTAGAGATTTGGTGGGAGGGATTAATTCACCCCTCCACTTT. This sequence encodes CSARDLVGGINSPLHF.

The chain uses TRBV19 and TRBJ2-3, with 7 bases lining up with TRBD1. V lost 4 bases, J lost 6 bases, and 10 bases stayed unmatched. The germline CDR1 and CDR2 sequences are LNHDA and SQIVND (reference sequence). This CDR3 has 15 residues. The CDR3 reads CASSRRQGQRDTQYF. The DNA for the CDR3 is TGTGCCAGTAGTAGACGACAGGGTCAGAGGGATACGCAGTATTTT.

This clonotype was observed at least ten times. This chain connects TRBV20-1 to TRBJ1-2, with D unclear. V was pared by 1 base and J by 1 base, with 4 bases between. Germline CDR1 DFQATT, CDR2 SNEGSKA (reference sequence). CDR3 size: 12 residues. CDR3 nucleotides: TGCAGTGCTAGAGGGGGTAACTATGGCTACACCTTC. Its protein product is CSARGGNYGYTF.

This clonotype was recorded at least ten times. V is TRBV24-1 and J is TRBJ2-7; D possibly corresponds to TRBD2 (7 bases). This CDR3 has 13 residues. CDR1 and CDR2 from the germline V gene are KGHDR and SFDVKD. Trimming stripped 4 bases from V and 2 bases from J, with 8 bases between. The CDR3 region is CATSEGGPYEQYF. CDR3 in DNA: TGTGCCACCAGTGAGGGGGGGCCCTACGAGCAGTACTTC.

This clonotype was recorded a few times. A much larger clone differs from this one at a single base, so this may be a read error. The chain is built from TRBV4-1 and TRBJ2-5; TRBD2 matches at 12 bases. The CDR3 sequence is 16 residues long. V lost 4 bases, J lost 10 bases, and 13 bases stayed unmatched. CDR1 and CDR2 (germline): MGHRA, YSYEKL. The CDR3 reads CASSRTETSGGKGQYF. The CDR3 DNA follows: TGCGCCAGCAGCCGTACTGAGACTAGCGGGGGTAAAGGCCAGTACTTC.

The CDR3 DNA sequence: TGTGCCAGCAGCTGGCTTGGGACTACCACCAATGAGCAGTTCTTC. Translated, it gives CASSWLGTTTNEQFF. The chain employs TRBV7-2 and TRBJ2-1, with 7 bases aligning to TRBD2. This CDR3 is 15 amino acids long. The germline V gene has CDR1 SGHTA and CDR2 FQGNSA. J lost 6 bases, V lost 4 bases, and 9 bases had no gene match.

This clonotype was seen ten or more times. The J gene is TRBJ1-6, the V gene TRBV9; D is unclear. Germline V gene sequence: CDR1 SGDLS, CDR2 YYNGEE. The CDR3 contains 18 residues. The V gene lost 0 bases and the J gene lost 4 bases, with 17 bases spanning the gap. The CDR3 loop is CASSVEGTPVIYNSPLHF. The DNA for the CDR3 is TGTGCCAGCAGCGTAGAAGGTACTCCGGTCATTTATAATTCACCCCTCCACTTT.

V gene TRBV6-6 combines with J gene TRBJ2-7; 8 positions match TRBD2. V shed 2 bases, J shed 6 bases, and the junction held 6 bases outside the gene matches. Germline-derived CDR1 and CDR2 are MNHNY and SVGAGI (reference sequence). The CDR3 spans 14 residues. The CDR3 region has the DNA TGTGCCAGCAGTTACACGAGCGGGAGTGGCGAGCAGTACTTC. This translates into CASSYTSGSGEQYF.

Concerning this clonotype: A much larger clone is a single base away; this may be a read error. The chain recombines TRBV4-3 with TRBJ1-6; D call uncertain. Looked up from germline, CDR1 is LGHNA and CDR2 is YSLEER. CDR3 size: 17 residues. V was trimmed by 3 bases and J by 3 bases, leaving 15 bases between them. The CDR3 bases are TGCGCCAGCAGCCATGATCGCGGTACTCTCTATAATTCACCCCTCCACTTT. As protein: CASSHDRGTLYNSPLHF.

This chain connects TRBV2 to TRBJ1-1; D not resolved. Germline V lookup: CDR1 SNHLY, CDR2 FYNNEI. V was clipped by 4 bases and J by 5 bases, with 14 bases between them. This CDR3 is 14 amino acids long. The CDR3 bases are TGTGCCAGCAGTGCCAGGACGGGGAATACTGAAGCTTTCTTT. Translating gives CASSARTGNTEAFF.